This T cell receptor beta chain was captured by sequencing in a study of post-analysis software for immune sequencing data. Regarding the study as a whole: Patients showed TRBV5-6, TRBV5-1 and TRBV20-1 among four to six TRBV segments more frequent than in controls.

This CDR3 has 15 residues. The V and J ends lost 0 bases and 0 bases respectively, with 6 bases between them. Germline CDR1 SGDLS, CDR2 YYNGEE. This clonotype was recorded a few times. Its antigen is unknown. TCR beta libraries were prepared from cDNA with unique molecular identifiers. TCRdb re-derived calls from the PCR reads in MiXCR, one entry per CDR3 protein. The data show hundreds of thousands of distinct CDR3 sequences, 25% to 30% seen once. The sequence was collected from a girl aged 5 to 17 with multiple sclerosis. Sequenced sample: blood. The rearrangement joins TRBV9 to TRBJ1-4; perhaps TRBD1 as D (5 bases). For the CDR3, the DNA is TGTGCCAGCAGCGTAGGGACAACAACTAATGAAAAACTGTTTTTT. Protein product: CASSVGTTTNEKLFF.